This T cell receptor (beta chain) was recovered during a study of blood T cells in healthy people across ages. Regarding the study as a whole: Considered underestimates were the diversity estimates obtained from one million T cells.

As to this clonotype: Its antigen is unidentified.

It was approximately 10 milliliters of peripheral blood that were drawn from each donor. The germline gives CDR1 SGHRS, CDR2 YFSETQ. The CDR3 is made up of 13 amino acids. Trimming cost V 0 bases and J 5 bases, with 8 bases left between them. A second roughly 6 to 11 cycle PCR used barcoded and J-beta primers. Each CDR3 protein is one row after TCRdb ran MiXCR on the 5' RACE reads. This table has some 1.5 million distinct CDR3 sequences, roughly 27% appearing once. This clonotype originated in a young woman in good health. The specimen sequenced was blood. The chain uses TRBV5-1 and TRBJ2-5; D gene unclear. CDR3 region: CASSLADSETQYF. CDR3 nucleotides: TGCGCCAGCAGCTTGGCCGACTCTGAGACCCAGTACTTC.